This T cell receptor (beta chain) was recorded in a study of cytomegalovirus exposure and HLA in healthy donors. Findings and caveats of the study: Investigators reported around 150 TCR beta chains as tied to cytomegalovirus. Whilst most TCR sequences proved rare, a subset of public TCRs occurred across many donors.

Profiling relied on immunoSEQ multiplex PCR, and the TCRdb table lists in-frame clones only, not all of them. Here the sample spans some 270,000 clones, around 85% being singletons. As for this clone: Its target is unknown.

In germline, CDR1 is SGHRS, CDR2 YFSETQ. Trimming removed 4 bases at V and 4 bases at J, with 14 bases between. This CDR3 is 14 amino acids long. This sequence originates from a woman under 30 in good health and CMV-seronegative. V and J are TRBV5-1 and TRBJ1-1; TRBD1 is a possible D gene (6 bases). The material sequenced was PBMCs. DNA for the CDR3: TGCGCCAGCAGCCCACTAGGGGGAGTCACTGAAGCTTTCTTT. Translated, it gives CASSPLGGVTEAFF.